By frequency in the sample, the clone carrying this T cell receptor beta chain is large (0.1 to 1%). Its matching antigen is unknown. Study-wide points: The TCR gene usage of tumor memory CD4+ T cells clustered together with blood and lymph node memory CD4+ cells and with lymph node naive CD4+ cells. Tumor Tregs overlapped most with tumor, then blood, naive CD4+ cells.

Amplification of TRBV12-4/TRBJ1-2 clonotypes used adaptor-ligated barcode primers. TCRdb ran MiXCR on the multiplex PCR reads and lists one entry per CDR3 protein. The sample lists under 600 distinct CDR3 sequences, about 23% occurring once. CD4+CD45RO+CD25- cells were isolated as memory CD4+ T cells. CDR3 length: 13 residues. Trimming removed 6 bases from V and 6 bases from J; junction bases left unmatched: 7. This rearrangement joins TRBV12-3 or TRBV12-4 to TRBJ1-2; 7 nucleotides align to TRBD1. Sequencing input: memory CD4+ T cells sorted from blood. Subset described: memory CD4+ T cells, CD4+CD45RO+CD25-. The clonotype comes from a female donor with breast cancer. Written as DNA, the CDR3 is TGTGCCAGCAGCCCGGGACAGCTTAATGGCTACACCTTC. Its protein is CASSPGQLNGYTF.